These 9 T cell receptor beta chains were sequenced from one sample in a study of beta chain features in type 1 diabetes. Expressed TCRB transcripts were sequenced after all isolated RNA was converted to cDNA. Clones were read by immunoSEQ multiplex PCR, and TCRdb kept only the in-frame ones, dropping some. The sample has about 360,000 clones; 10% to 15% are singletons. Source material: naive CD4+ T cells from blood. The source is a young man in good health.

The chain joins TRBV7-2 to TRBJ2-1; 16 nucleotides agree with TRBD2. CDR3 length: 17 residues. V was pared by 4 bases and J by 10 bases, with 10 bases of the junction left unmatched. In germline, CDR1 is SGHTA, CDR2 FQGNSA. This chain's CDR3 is CASSSSPSGLAGGEQFF. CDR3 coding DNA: TGTGCCAGCAGCTCCTCCCCCTCGGGACTAGCGGGGGGGGAGCAGTTCTTC.

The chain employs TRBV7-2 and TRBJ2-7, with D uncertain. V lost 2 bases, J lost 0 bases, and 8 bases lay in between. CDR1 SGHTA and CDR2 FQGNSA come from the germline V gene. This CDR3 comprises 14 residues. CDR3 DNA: TGTGCCAGCAGCTTAACCCCCAGCTCCTACGAGCAGTACTTC. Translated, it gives CASSLTPSSYEQYF. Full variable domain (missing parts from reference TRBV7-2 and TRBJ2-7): GAGVSQSPSNKVTEKGKDVELRCDPISGHTALYWYRQSLGQGLEFLIYFQGNSAPDKSGLPSDRFSAERTGGSVSTLTIQRTQQEDSAVYLCASSLTPSSYEQYFGPGTRLTVT.

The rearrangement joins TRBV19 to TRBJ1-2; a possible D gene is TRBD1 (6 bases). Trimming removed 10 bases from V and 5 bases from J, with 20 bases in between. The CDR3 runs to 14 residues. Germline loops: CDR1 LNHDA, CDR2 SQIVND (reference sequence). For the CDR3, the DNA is TGTGCCACCGCCCGGGACAAAGTTCAGTATGGCTACACCTTC. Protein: CATARDKVQYGYTF.

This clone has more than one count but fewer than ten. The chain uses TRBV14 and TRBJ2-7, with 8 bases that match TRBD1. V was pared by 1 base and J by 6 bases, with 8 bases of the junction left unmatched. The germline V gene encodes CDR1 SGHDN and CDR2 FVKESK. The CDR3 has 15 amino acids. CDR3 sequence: CASSQAGGLSLEQYF. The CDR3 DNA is TGTGCCAGCAGCCAAGCAGGGGGCTTGAGTCTCGAGCAGTACTTC.

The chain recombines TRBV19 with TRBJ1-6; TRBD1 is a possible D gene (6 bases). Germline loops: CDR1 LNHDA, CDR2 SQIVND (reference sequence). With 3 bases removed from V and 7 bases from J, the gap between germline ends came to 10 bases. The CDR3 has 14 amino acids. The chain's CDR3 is CASSITGINSPLHF. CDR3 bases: TGTGCCAGTAGTATTACAGGGATCAATTCACCCCTCCACTTT.

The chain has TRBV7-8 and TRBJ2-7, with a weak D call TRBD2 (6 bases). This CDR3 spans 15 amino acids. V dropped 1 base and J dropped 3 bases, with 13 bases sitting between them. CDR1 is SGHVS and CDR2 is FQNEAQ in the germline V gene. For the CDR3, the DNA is TGTGCCAGCAGCTTAGAGACGGGAGTGGTCTACGAGCAGTACTTC. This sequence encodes CASSLETGVVYEQYF.

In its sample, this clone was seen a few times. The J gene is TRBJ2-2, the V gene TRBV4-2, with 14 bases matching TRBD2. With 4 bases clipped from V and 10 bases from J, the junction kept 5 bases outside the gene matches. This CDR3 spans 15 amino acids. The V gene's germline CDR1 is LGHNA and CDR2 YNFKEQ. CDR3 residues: CASSLRLAGGEELFF. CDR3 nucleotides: TGTGCCAGCAGCCTCCGACTAGCGGGAGGGGAGGAGCTGTTTTTT.

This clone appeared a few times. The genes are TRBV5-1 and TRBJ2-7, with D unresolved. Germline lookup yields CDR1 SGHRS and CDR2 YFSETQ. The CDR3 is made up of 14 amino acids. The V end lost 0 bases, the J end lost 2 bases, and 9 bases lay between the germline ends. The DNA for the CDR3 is TGCGCCAGCAGCTTGGGTACAGTTACCTACGAGCAGTACTTC. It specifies CASSLGTVTYEQYF.

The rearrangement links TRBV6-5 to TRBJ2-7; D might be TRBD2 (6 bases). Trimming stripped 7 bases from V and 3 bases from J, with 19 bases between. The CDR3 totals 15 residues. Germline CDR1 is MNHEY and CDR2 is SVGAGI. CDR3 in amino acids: CASTRLKGLLYEQYF. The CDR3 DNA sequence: TGTGCCAGCACACGCCTTAAGGGACTGCTCTACGAGCAGTACTTC.